A selection of T cell receptor beta chains follows, all from one sample in a study of response to subunit inactivated influenza vaccine. MiXCR, run by TCRdb on the RT-PCR reads, gives a single entry per CDR3 protein. The sample lists over 400,000 distinct CDR3 sequences, about an eighth seen once, with around 13% in the top ten. The sample here was PBMCs from blood, taken roughly 47 days after vaccination. The receptors come from a man aged 50 or older who received an inactivated influenza vaccine. The CDR3 runs from the conserved cysteine through the conserved F or W. Fields, in order: clone size, V gene, J gene, D gene, CDR3 protein, CDR3 DNA. The D gene is left open where the match is weak. The size entry is marked missing in some rows and otherwise reads once, few, many or a size class.

>-|TRBV24-1|TRBJ2-1|-
CATSDPDGKSYNEQFF
TGTGCCACCAGTGATCCGGACGGGAAATCCTACAATGAGCAGTTCTTC
>many|TRBV20-1|TRBJ2-7|TRBD2
CSAIPSGRGEQYF
TGCAGTGCTATACCTAGCGGGAGGGGTGAGCAGTACTTC
>few|TRBV6-1|TRBJ1-5|-
CAISTGGINQPQHF
TGTGCCATCAGCACCGGGGGGATCAATCAGCCCCAGCATTTT
>-|TRBV7-9|TRBJ1-1|TRBD1
CASTTGTGVEAFF
TGTGCCAGCACCACCGGGACAGGGGTTGAAGCTTTCTTT
>many|TRBV29-1|TRBJ2-3|TRBD2
CSVEKGLAGGGTQYF
TGCAGCGTTGAAAAGGGACTAGCGGGAGGTGGTACGCAGTATTTT
>many|TRBV5-4|TRBJ2-2|-
CASSWAANPTRRGTGELFF
TGTGCCAGCAGCTGGGCTGCTAACCCAACACGACGCGGCACCGGGGAGCTGTTTTTT
>-|TRBV5-6|TRBJ2-3|-
CASSLWFSRTDTQYF
TGTGCCAGCAGCTTGTGGTTCAGTAGAACAGATACGCAGTATTTT
>-|TRBV29-1|TRBJ2-3|-
CSVKHRDRKPTSEVPTDTQYF
TGCAGCGTTAAACACCGGGACAGGAAACCGACTAGCGAAGTACCCACAGATACGCAGTATTTT
>few|TRBV12-3/TRBV12-4|TRBJ1-2|TRBD1
CASSLNSNQGAGYGYTF
TGTGCCAGCAGTTTAAACTCTAACCAGGGGGCGGGCTATGGCTACACCTTC
>-|TRBV30|TRBJ1-1|-
CAWSVLTTEAFF
TGTGCCTGGAGTGTTCTAACCACTGAAGCTTTCTTT
>many|TRBV20-1|TRBJ1-5|-
CSAIPARAINQPQHF
TGCAGTGCTATCCCAGCTAGGGCCATCAATCAGCCCCAGCATTTT
>few|TRBV6-1|TRBJ2-5|-
CASRPTIGVQETQYF
TGTGCCAGCAGACCGACTATCGGGGTTCAAGAGACCCAGTACTTC
>many|TRBV12-3/TRBV12-4|TRBJ2-7|TRBD2
CASSSSGTSSYEQYF
TGTGCCAGCAGTTCTAGCGGGACTAGCTCCTACGAGCAGTACTTC
>few|TRBV5-1|TRBJ1-2|-
CASRSETGSYGYTF
TGCGCCAGCAGGTCGGAGACGGGTAGCTATGGCTACACCTTC
>-|TRBV7-9|TRBJ2-3|-
CASSFYSSSTDTQYF
TGTGCCAGCAGCTTCTACTCCTCTAGCACAGATACGCAGTATTTT
>many|TRBV12-3/TRBV12-4|TRBJ1-5|-
CASSFREANQPQHF
TGTGCCAGCAGTTTCAGGGAGGCCAATCAGCCCCAGCATTTT
>few|TRBV27|TRBJ2-3|-
CASRPDSDTQYF
TGTGCCAGCAGACCAGACTCAGATACGCAGTATTTT
>few|TRBV6-1|TRBJ1-1|TRBD1
CASSVSGTGRAFF
TGTGCCAGCAGTGTCTCCGGGACAGGCAGAGCTTTCTTT
>few|TRBV30|TRBJ2-7|-
CAWSETYEQYF
TGTGCCTGGAGTGAGACCTACGAGCAGTACTTC
>few|TRBV4-3|TRBJ2-2|-
CASSRTTSRVTGELFF
TGCGCCAGCAGCCGCACCACCTCCAGGGTCACCGGGGAGCTGTTTTTT
>-|TRBV5-1|TRBJ2-7|TRBD1
CASSFGQGENEQYF
TGCGCCAGCAGCTTCGGACAGGGGGAGAACGAGCAGTACTTC
>few|TRBV6-5|TRBJ1-2|-
CASSYLPGNYGYTF
TGTGCCAGCAGTTACTTACCAGGGAACTATGGCTACACCTTC
>many|TRBV20-1|TRBJ2-2|-
CSARGLVNTGELFF
TGCAGTGCTAGAGGACTAGTGAACACCGGGGAGCTGTTTTTT
>many|TRBV12-3/TRBV12-4|TRBJ2-7|TRBD1
CASSYTTGGYYEQYF
TGTGCCAGCAGTTATACCACAGGGGGTTACTACGAGCAGTACTTC
>many|TRBV7-2|TRBJ2-5|-
CASSLTREETQYF
TGTGCCAGCAGCTTAACCAGGGAAGAGACCCAGTACTTC
>few|TRBV6-2/TRBV6-3|TRBJ1-2|TRBD1
CASSRRTGGNYGYTF
TGTGCCAGCAGTCGACGGACAGGGGGCAACTATGGCTACACCTTC
>few|TRBV5-5|TRBJ2-7|TRBD1
CASRDRTGGYEQYF
TGTGCCAGCAGAGACCGGACAGGGGGTTACGAGCAGTACTTC
>few|TRBV12-2|TRBJ2-7|-
CASRLALKGASYEQYF
TGTGCAAGTCGCTTAGCGCTAAAAGGGGCATCCTACGAGCAGTACTTC
>-|TRBV18|TRBJ1-4|TRBD1
CASSPDRGREKLFF
TGTGCCAGCTCACCGGACAGGGGGCGTGAAAAACTGTTTTTT
>few|TRBV5-5|TRBJ2-3|-
CASSPTGVENTQYF
TGTGCCAGCAGCCCGACGGGGGTGGAAAATACGCAGTATTTT
>few|TRBV20-1|TRBJ1-1|TRBD1
CSASRPTGGQNTEAFF
TGCAGTGCTAGCCGACCGACAGGGGGCCAGAACACTGAAGCTTTCTTT
>few|TRBV20-1|TRBJ2-7|TRBD1
CSARAGRGIGEQYF
TGCAGTGCTAGAGCGGGCAGGGGGATCGGCGAGCAGTACTTC
>few|TRBV6-1|TRBJ2-7|-
CASRIDSRSYEQYF
TGTGCCAGCAGGATAGACAGCCGTTCCTACGAGCAGTACTTC
>many|TRBV5-1|TRBJ2-5|-
CASSLALGGIQETQYF
TGCGCCAGCAGCTTGGCCCTTGGGGGTATCCAAGAGACCCAGTACTTC
>few|TRBV29-1|TRBJ1-2|-
CSVEVWENGYGYTF
TGCAGCGTTGAAGTGTGGGAGAATGGCTATGGCTACACCTTC
>-|TRBV20-1|TRBJ2-7|TRBD2
CSAMRTSGRYEQYF
TGCAGTGCTATGAGGACTAGCGGGAGGTACGAGCAGTACTTC
>many|TRBV6-1|TRBJ2-3|TRBD2
CASSPTILAGLTDTQYF
TGTGCCAGCAGTCCCACAATACTAGCGGGATTGACAGATACGCAGTATTTT
>few|TRBV20-1|TRBJ2-7|-
CSARGQGSHEQYF
TGCAGTGCTAGAGGCCAGGGGAGCCACGAGCAGTACTTC
>-|TRBV2|TRBJ2-6|TRBD2
CASSRGLAGNSGANVLTF
TGTGCCAGCAGTCGGGGACTAGCGGGAAACTCTGGGGCCAACGTCCTGACTTTC
>many|TRBV18|TRBJ2-1|-
CASSPGQEIYNEQFF
TGTGCCAGCTCACCAGGGCAGGAAATATACAATGAGCAGTTCTTC
>-|TRBV6-1|TRBJ2-3|-
CASSEGSVYTQYF
TGTGCCAGCAGTGAAGGCTCCGTCTATACGCAGTATTTT
>few|TRBV7-2|TRBJ2-1|-
CASSLAASSSYNEQFF
TGTGCCAGCAGCTTAGCAGCGTCGAGCTCCTACAATGAGCAGTTCTTC
>few|TRBV29-1|TRBJ2-7|TRBD2
CSVELAGGPYEQYF
TGCAGCGTAGAACTAGCGGGAGGCCCCTACGAGCAGTACTTC
>-|TRBV18|TRBJ2-7|TRBD1
CASSPNALRTGGIYEQYF
TGTGCCAGCTCACCGAACGCTCTCCGGACAGGGGGAATCTACGAGCAGTACTTC
>few|TRBV9|TRBJ2-3|-
CASSVYGSTDTQYF
TGTGCCAGCAGCGTATATGGGAGCACAGATACGCAGTATTTT
>few|TRBV4-3|TRBJ2-2|-
CASSQSLGGRTGELFF
TGCGCCAGCAGCCAATCTCTAGGGGGGAGGACCGGGGAGCTGTTTTTT
>few|TRBV7-2|TRBJ2-5|TRBD2
CASSRLAGDETQYF
TGTGCCAGCAGCCGACTAGCGGGAGATGAGACCCAGTACTTC
>few|TRBV5-1|TRBJ1-2|TRBD1
CASSSLPTGANYGYTF
TGCGCCAGCAGCTCCCTCCCGACAGGGGCCAACTATGGCTACACCTTC
>few|TRBV6-1|TRBJ1-1|TRBD1
CASSARQGWTARGTFF
TGTGCCAGCAGTGCCCGACAGGGTTGGACGGCTCGCGGGACTTTCTTT
>-|TRBV5-1|TRBJ1-6|-
CASSLVSVNSPLHF
TGCGCCAGCAGCTTGGTGTCAGTTAATTCACCCCTCCACTTT
>few|TRBV27|TRBJ1-4|-
CASSFLGDSNEKLFF
TGTGCCAGCAGTTTCTTGGGGGATTCTAATGAAAAACTGTTTTTT
>few|TRBV28|TRBJ2-1|TRBD1
CASSSSGQGGNEQFF
TGTGCCAGCAGTTCATCGGGACAGGGAGGCAATGAGCAGTTCTTC
>few|TRBV28|TRBJ2-1|TRBD2
CASRVAGVHEQFF
TGTGCCAGCAGGGTAGCGGGAGTTCATGAGCAGTTCTTC
>few|TRBV7-8|TRBJ2-3|TRBD2
CASKRTGGSTDTQYF
TGTGCCAGCAAACGAACGGGGGGAAGCACAGATACGCAGTATTTT
>-|TRBV12-3/TRBV12-4|TRBJ1-1|TRBD1
CASSSDRDTEAFF
TGTGCCAGCAGTTCAGACAGGGACACTGAAGCTTTCTTT
>few|TRBV3-1|TRBJ2-1|-
CASSQVSYEQFF
TGTGCCAGCAGCCAAGTGAGCTATGAGCAGTTCTTC
>many|TRBV12-3/TRBV12-4|TRBJ1-1|TRBD1
CASSFSGTGNTEAFF
TGTGCCAGCAGTTTCTCCGGGACAGGGAACACTGAAGCTTTCTTT